The entry that follows covers one TCR beta chain sequence. This sample was included in a study of blood T cell repertoires in COVID-19. On the study more broadly: Collection of acute and convalescent COVID-19 samples took place in the United States, Italy and Spain. PBMCs, B-cell-depleted T cells, or T cells provided the cDNA or gDNA that made up the material.

Source study methods: Using reference gene primer amplification, nucleated cell counts were estimated. Repertoires were generated with immunoSEQ multiplex PCR, while TCRdb's copy carries only in-frame clones and drops some. V and J calls and clone size are as listed in that table; D and trimming were resolved from the DNA. The profile covers 250,000 to 300,000 clones, with less than 90% appearing a single time and roughly 4.5% taken by the ten largest. The V end lost 1 base, the J end lost 2 bases, and 12 bases lay between the germline ends. The germline gives CDR1 SGHVS, CDR2 FNYEAQ. CDR3 size: 15 residues.

The clonotype was recovered from a man between 60 and 75 years old who had recovered from COVID-19. V is TRBV7-6 and J is TRBJ2-7; perhaps TRBD2 as D (6 bases). The specimen was peripheral blood. DNA of the CDR3: TGTGCCAGCAGCTTAGAGGAGGGCAGAACCTACGAGCAGTACTTC. It translates to CASSLEEGRTYEQYF.